The 19 T cell receptor beta chains below were found in one sample sequenced in a study of blood T cell repertoires in COVID-19. Produced via immunoSEQ multiplex PCR; TCRdb's table is partial and in-frame only. The table has about 70,000 clones, 75% to 80% seen once; the top ten hold approximately 6.8%. Sequencing used peripheral blood. The origin of the receptors is a woman aged 60 to 75 with acute or convalescent COVID-19.

Sample share makes this clone medium-sized (0.01 to 0.1%). This chain links TRBV2 with TRBJ2-7; possible D gene TRBD2, 5 bases. The CDR3 is 14 amino acids. Per the germline V gene, CDR1 is SNHLY and CDR2 is FYNNEI. Trimming cost V 3 bases and J 2 bases, with 11 bases left between them. The CDR3 bases are TGTGCCAGCAGTGAGCGGGCAGAGACCTACGAGCAGTACTTC. This codes for CASSERAETYEQYF.

The rearrangement joins TRBV11-2 to TRBJ2-3; maybe TRBD2 (5 bases). Looked up from germline, CDR1 is SGHAT and CDR2 is FQNNGV. V was shortened by 5 bases and J by 0 bases, with 18 bases between the two germline ends. CDR3 length: 17 amino acids. The CDR3 sequence: CASSRRRAPTSTDTQYF. The CDR3 DNA is TGTGCCAGCAGCCGTAGGCGGGCACCTACTAGCACAGATACGCAGTATTTT.

The rearrangement uses TRBV7-9 and TRBJ2-1, with TRBD1 matching 7 bases. In germline, CDR1 is SEHNR, CDR2 FQNEAQ (reference sequence). The trim removed 1 base at V and 10 bases at J, leaving 10 bases unmatched. The CDR3 extends over 15 amino acids. This CDR3 is CASSLVSTGVEEQFF. The CDR3 bases are TGTGCCAGCAGCTTAGTCTCTACAGGGGTCGAAGAGCAGTTCTTC.

The chain carries TRBV5-1 and TRBJ2-3; 9 bases are a match to TRBD2. CDR3 length: 20 amino acids. Losses at the gene ends were 1 base for V and 2 bases for J; bases not matched to a gene: 17. The germline gives CDR1 SGHRS, CDR2 YFSETQ. The CDR3 protein is CASSLFEGHGSGGLTDTQYF. In DNA form, the CDR3 reads TGCGCCAGCAGCTTGTTTGAGGGGCACGGGAGCGGGGGGCTCACAGATACGCAGTATTTT.

The chain is built from TRBV5-1 and TRBJ1-2; TRBD1 matches at 12 bases. After removal of 3 bases from V and 8 bases from J, the junction contained 8 bases not matched to a gene. The length of the CDR3 is 15 residues. In germline, CDR1 is SGHRS, CDR2 YFSETQ. CDR3 protein: CASSSPGQGAGGYTF. For the CDR3, the DNA is TGCGCCAGCAGCTCCCCGGGACAGGGGGCTGGCGGCTACACCTTC.

The chain combines TRBV19 with TRBJ2-7, with TRBD2 as a possible D gene (5 bases). The V end was cut by 4 bases, the J end by 3 bases, with 16 bases between. From germline, CDR1 is LNHDA and CDR2 SQIVND (reference sequence). The length of the CDR3 is 15 residues. CDR3 DNA: TGTGCCAGTAGTAGTGGGTCAGAGGACTTCTACGAGCAGTACTTC. Protein: CASSSGSEDFYEQYF.

This clone appeared a few times. The V and J genes are TRBV7-2 and TRBJ2-5; 7 bases match TRBD1. This CDR3 has 15 residues. The germline gives CDR1 SGHTA, CDR2 FQGNSA. J gave up 5 bases and V 10 bases, and 16 bases lay outside the gene matches. CDR3 residues: CATTMSTGAWETQYF. The CDR3 bases are TGTGCCACAACTATGTCAACAGGGGCTTGGGAGACCCAGTACTTC.

The genes are TRBV7-9 and TRBJ1-1; maybe TRBD1 (6 bases). The germline CDR1 and CDR2 sequences are SEHNR and FQNEAQ (reference sequence). The CDR3 is 15 amino acids. The V end lost 3 bases, the J end lost 5 bases, and 16 bases lay between the germline ends. CDR3 sequence reads: CASSFTGTQGTEAFF. The CDR3 bases are TGTGCCAGCAGCTTCACCGGGACCCAGGGGACTGAAGCTTTCTTT.

The CDR3 sequence: CASSQSKGDEETQYF. The CDR3 bases are TGCGCCAGCAGTCAATCTAAGGGAGATGAGGAGACCCAGTACTTC. The V call is TRBV23-1, the J call TRBJ2-5; D may be TRBD2 (5 bases). TRBV23-1 is assigned to the ORF class and has an uncertain function. Between the trimmed V and J ends, which lost 0 bases and 5 bases, there was a span of 13 bases. The CDR3 has 15 amino acids.

The rearrangement links TRBV5-1 to TRBJ1-2; 7 bases are a match to TRBD1. This CDR3 is 16 amino acids long. Germline V gene lookup returns CDR1 SGHRS and CDR2 YFSETQ. Trimming at V came to 0 bases and at J to 4 bases, leaving 9 bases not matched to a gene. CDR3 amino acids: CASSLDLGTVIYGYTF. CDR3 nucleotide sequence: TGCGCCAGCAGCTTGGACCTAGGGACAGTCATCTATGGCTACACCTTC. Supplemented by reference TRBV5-1 and TRBJ1-2, the full variable domain reads KAGVTQTPRYLIKTRGQQVTLSCSPISGHRSVSWYQQTPGQGLQFLFEYFSETQRNKGNFPGRFSGRQFSNSRSEMNVSTLELGDSALYLCASSLDLGTVIYGYTFGSGTRLTVV.

The rearrangement uses TRBV3-1 (or the pseudogene TRBV3-2) and TRBJ2-7; TRBD1 agrees at 11 bases. This CDR3 contains 14 residues. V lost 6 bases, J lost 5 bases, and 6 bases stayed unmatched. Germline CDR1 and CDR2: LGHDT and YNNKEL (reference sequence). The CDR3 bases are TGTGCCAGCAGAGACCGGGACAGGGGGGACGAGCAGTACTTC. Encoded protein: CASRDRDRGDEQYF.

The V and J genes are TRBV7-9 and TRBJ1-2; D call uncertain. The CDR3 is 12 residues long. Germline lookup yields CDR1 SEHNR and CDR2 FQNEAQ (reference sequence). Trimming took 6 bases from V and 2 from J, leaving 7 bases between them. The CDR3 DNA reads as TGTGCCAGCAGTCGGGGAAACTATGGCTACACCTTC. The encoded protein is CASSRGNYGYTF.

The V call is TRBV4-2, the J call TRBJ1-2; TRBD1 aligns across 7 bases. Germline lookup yields CDR1 LGHNA and CDR2 YNFKEQ. The CDR3 is made up of 15 amino acids. With V trimmed by 0 bases and J by 3 bases, 4 bases remained unmatched. The CDR3 DNA is TGTGCCAGCAGCCAAGACAGGGGGGCCTACTATGGCTACACCTTC. This encodes CASSQDRGAYYGYTF.

The V and J genes are TRBV2 and TRBJ1-1; D not resolved. This CDR3 has 13 amino acids. Trimming cost V 3 bases and J 1 base, with 6 bases left between them. CDR1 is SNHLY, CDR2 FYNNEI, per germline. CDR3 bases: TGTGCCAGCAGTGATCGGGAGAACACTGAAGCTTTCTTT. Amino acids: CASSDRENTEAFF.

The gene calls are TRBV7-9 and TRBJ2-1; D not certain. Germline V gene sequence: CDR1 SEHNR, CDR2 FQNEAQ (reference sequence). This CDR3 has 15 residues. The V end lost 5 bases, the J end lost 0 bases, and 11 bases lay between the germline ends. The CDR3 spells CASSPTLDSYNEQFF. In DNA form, the CDR3 reads TGTGCCAGCAGCCCAACCCTAGACTCCTACAATGAGCAGTTCTTC.

The rearrangement uses TRBV29-1 and TRBJ1-6; TRBD1 matches 8 bases. After removal of 3 bases from V and 7 bases from J, the junction contained 2 bases not matched to a gene. In germline, CDR1 is SQVTM, CDR2 ANQGSEA. The CDR3 consists of 13 residues. The CDR3 loop reads CSVDTGGNSPLHF. CDR3 bases: TGCAGCGTTGACACAGGGGGAAATTCACCCCTCCACTTT. The variable domain in full, with the rest retrieved from reference TRBV29-1 and TRBJ1-6, is SAVISQKPSRDICQRGTSLTIQCQVDSQVTMMFWYRQQPGQSLTLIATANQGSEATYESGFVIDKFPISRPNLTFSTLTVSNMSPEDSSIYLCSVDTGGNSPLHFGNGTRLTVT.

The table lists this clone with a few counts. This rearrangement joins TRBV7-8 to TRBJ2-1; the match to TRBD1 covers 11 bases. Per the germline V gene, CDR1 is SGHVS and CDR2 is FQNEAQ. This CDR3 region has 15 residues. J lost 4 bases, V lost 5 bases, and 4 bases had no gene match. Here the CDR3 reads CASSLRDRGYNEQFF. In DNA, the CDR3 is TGTGCCAGCAGCCTCCGGGACAGGGGGTACAATGAGCAGTTCTTC.

V gene TRBV7-9 combines with J gene TRBJ2-1; D is perhaps TRBD2 (6 bases). Germline-derived CDR1 and CDR2 are SEHNR and FQNEAQ (reference sequence). Between the trimmed V and J ends, which lost 6 bases and 0 bases, there was a span of 18 bases. The CDR3 runs to 17 residues. CDR3 bases: TGTGCCAGCAGGCGAACCGGGACTGAGAGCTCCTACAATGAGCAGTTCTTC. Its translation is CASRRTGTESSYNEQFF.

The chain recombines TRBV5-1 with TRBJ2-1, with unresolved D. Germline loops: CDR1 SGHRS, CDR2 YFSETQ. V was clipped by 1 base and J by 6 bases, with 14 bases between them. The CDR3 runs to 15 residues. The CDR3 bases are TGCGCCAGCAGCTTGATCAAGTCCAGTGGCAATGAGCAGTTCTTC. Translated: CASSLIKSSGNEQFF.